Shown below are 23 T cell receptor beta chains from a single sample sequenced in a study of T cells in Graves' hyperthyroidism and ophthalmopathy. RNA transcripts provided the source from which TCR beta CDR3 regions were amplified. The TCR CDR3 first-round RT-PCR relied on the HTBI primer set. TCRdb called the multiplex PCR reads again in MiXCR, with one record for every CDR3 protein. The repertoire consists of roughly 720,000 distinct CDR3 sequences, with 17% occurring once and the leading ten covering less than 20%. Source material: blood. The source is a man in his fifties with Graves' hyperthyroidism.

The chain is built from TRBV5-1 and TRBJ2-5; D possibly corresponds to TRBD2 (6 bases). Trimming stripped 3 bases from V and 5 bases from J, with 17 bases between. Germline CDR1 SGHRS, CDR2 YFSETQ. This CDR3 contains 15 residues. The CDR3 region has the DNA TGCGCCAGCAGCTCGGGACTCCCGGCAGGGGAGACCCAGTACTTC. This gives the protein CASSSGLPAGETQYF. The full variable domain, with the rest looked up from reference TRBV5-1 and TRBJ2-5, is KAGVTQTPRYLIKTRGQQVTLSCSPISGHRSVSWYQQTPGQGLQFLFEYFSETQRNKGNFPGRFSGRQFSNSRSEMNVSTLELGDSALYLCASSSGLPAGETQYFGPGTRLLVL.

V usage is TRBV9 and J usage is TRBJ2-5, with 12 bases lining up with TRBD2. Germline V CDR1 and CDR2: SGDLS, YYNGEE. The CDR3 has 16 residues. The ends lost 2 bases at V and 5 bases at J; junction bases unmatched: 7. Here the CDR3 DNA reads TGTGCCAGCAGCGTCATAGGGACTAGCGGGTTGGAGACCCAGTACTTC. It encodes CASSVIGTSGLETQYF. The variable domain in full, completed from reference TRBV9 and TRBJ2-5, reads DSGVTQTPKHLITATGQRVTLRCSPRSGDLSVYWYQQSLDQGLQFLIQYYNGEERAKGNILERFSAQQFPDLHSELNLSSLELGDSALYFCASSVIGTSGLETQYFGPGTRLLVL.

This clonotype was counted many times. The rearrangement joins TRBV7-9 to TRBJ2-5; no clear D gene. Germline CDR1 is SEHNR and CDR2 is FQNEAQ (reference sequence). V was shortened by 1 base and J by 5 bases, with 8 bases between the two germline ends. CDR3 length: 13 residues. The CDR3 sequence is CASSLDSHETQYF. The CDR3 DNA follows: TGTGCCAGCAGCTTAGATAGCCACGAGACCCAGTACTTC.

The chain recombines TRBV19 with TRBJ1-2, with a tentative D call TRBD1 (6 bases). Germline CDR1 reads LNHDA; CDR2 reads SQIVND (reference sequence). Trimming removed 6 bases at V and 8 bases at J, with 22 bases between. This CDR3 contains 15 residues. CDR3 sequence reads: CASSIPRWGAEGYTF. CDR3 coding DNA: TGTGCCAGTAGCATCCCTCGCTGGGGGGCTGAAGGCTACACCTTC.

Ten or more counts support this clonotype. The chain couples TRBV9 to TRBJ2-7; D assignment may be TRBD1 or TRBD2 (6 bases each). CDR3 length: 14 amino acids. Germline V CDR1 and CDR2: SGDLS, YYNGEE. Trimming removed 0 bases at V and 6 bases at J, with 13 bases between. The CDR3 spells CASSVEGGGGEQYF. CDR3 bases: TGTGCCAGCAGCGTAGAGGGTGGAGGGGGCGAGCAGTACTTC.

The chain couples TRBV24-1 to TRBJ2-7, with TRBD1 matching over 8 bases. The trim removed 7 bases at V and 7 bases at J, leaving 14 bases unmatched. This CDR3 is built from 15 residues. Germline CDR1 and CDR2: KGHDR and SFDVKD. CDR3 sequence reads: CATSEAQGDFGEQYF. The DNA of the CDR3 is TGTGCCACCAGCGAGGCACAGGGGGATTTCGGGGAGCAGTACTTC.

There are many counts of this clonotype. This chain links TRBV30 with TRBJ1-2; tentative D call: TRBD1 (5 bases). Trimming cost V 0 bases and J 6 bases, with 8 bases left between them. There are 12 residues in the CDR3. Germline V lookup: CDR1 GTSNPN, CDR2 SVGIG (reference sequence). CDR3 coding DNA: TGTGCCTGGAGTGTAGGGGCGGATGGCTACACCTTC. It translates to CAWSVGADGYTF.

Ten or more counts support this clonotype. The gene calls are TRBV11-2 and TRBJ2-3; TRBD1 agrees at 9 bases. Germline lookup yields CDR1 SGHAT and CDR2 FQNNGV. Germline trimming cut 7 bases from V and 4 bases from J; bases unmatched to any gene: 9. CDR3 length: 15 amino acids. CDR3 protein: CASIQEGQGADTQYF. DNA of the CDR3: TGTGCCAGCATCCAAGAGGGACAGGGTGCAGATACGCAGTATTTT.

This clonotype was recorded at least ten times. The chain joins TRBV11-2 to TRBJ2-3, with 8 bases fitting TRBD1. The CDR3 runs to 13 residues. Germline-derived CDR1 and CDR2 are SGHAT and FQNNGV. V shed 4 bases and J 6 bases; nucleotides not matched to a gene: 3. Here the CDR3 reads CASSSGGMDTQYF. The CDR3 DNA follows: TGTGCCAGCAGCTCAGGGGGCATGGATACGCAGTATTTT.

The chain couples TRBV7-3 to TRBJ2-1, with D unclear. Looked up from germline, CDR1 is SGHTA and CDR2 is FQGTGA. V shed 6 bases and J shed 4 bases, with 19 bases lying between them. This CDR3 spans 16 amino acids. CDR3 loop: CASSYGGNTLYNEQFF. The CDR3, as DNA: TGTGCCAGCAGTTACGGCGGAAACACCCTTTACAATGAGCAGTTCTTC.

V gene TRBV6-2 or TRBV6-3 combines with J gene TRBJ2-7, with 10 bases identical to TRBD2. This CDR3 is 16 amino acids long. From germline, CDR1 is MNHEY and CDR2 SVGEGT. The trim removed 0 bases at V and 5 bases at J, leaving 7 bases unmatched. This chain's CDR3 is CASSYSSSGRDHEQYF. The CDR3 nucleotides are TGTGCCAGCAGTTACTCATCTAGCGGGAGAGACCACGAGCAGTACTTC.

For the CDR3, the DNA is TGTGCCAGTAGTATAGTCGAGGCCTACAATCAGCCCCAGCATTTT. Protein product: CASSIVEAYNQPQHF. This chain joins TRBV19 and TRBJ1-5; D call uncertain. The length of the CDR3 is 15 residues. V was trimmed by 1 base and J by 3 bases, leaving 10 bases between them. Germline CDR1 reads LNHDA; CDR2 reads SQIVND (reference sequence).

The chain combines TRBV6-2 or TRBV6-3 with TRBJ2-2; D gene unclear. Germline V gene data show CDR1 as MNHEY and CDR2 as SVGEGT. This CDR3 contains 11 residues. V was trimmed by 2 bases and J by 7 bases, leaving 2 bases between them. In DNA, the CDR3 is TGTGCCAGCAGTTACCACGGGGAGCTGTTTTTT. It is translated as CASSYHGELFF.

This clonotype was seen at least ten times. This chain uses TRBV2 with TRBJ1-2; 7 positions match TRBD1. Germline lookup yields CDR1 SNHLY and CDR2 FYNNEI. After removal of 3 bases from V and 8 bases from J, the junction contained 3 bases not matched to a gene. The CDR3 is made up of 12 amino acids. This chain's CDR3 is CASSETGSGYTF. CDR3 DNA: TGTGCCAGCAGTGAGACAGGGTCGGGCTACACCTTC.

The table lists this clonotype with many counts. A read error may account for a junction end that differs from germline. The chain uses TRBV2 and TRBJ2-3; 7 bases are a match to TRBD1. CDR1 and CDR2 (germline): SNHLY, FYNNEI. This CDR3 has 15 residues. The CDR3 nucleotides read TGTGCCAGCAGGGAAGGGGGCCTAGTCACAGATACGCAGTATTTT. The encoded protein is CASREGGLVTDTQYF. Full variable domain (missing parts from reference TRBV2 and TRBJ2-3): EPEVTQTPSHQVTQMGQEVILRCVPISNHLYFYWYRQILGQKVEFLVSFYNNEISEKSEIFDDQFSVERPDGSNFTLKIRSTKLEDSAMYFCASREGGLVTDTQYFGPGTRLTVL.

This clonotype occurred a few times. The chain has TRBV19 and TRBJ2-7; D possibly corresponds to TRBD2 (6 bases). There are 15 residues in the CDR3. CDR1 LNHDA and CDR2 SQIVND come from the germline V gene (reference sequence). V lost 5 bases, J lost 6 bases, and 20 bases lay in between. The CDR3 is CASSGGSSLTSEQYF. In nucleotides, the CDR3 is TGTGCCAGTAGTGGAGGGTCTTCACTCACAAGCGAGCAGTACTTC.

V usage is TRBV27 and J usage is TRBJ2-6, with 7 bases aligning to TRBD2. The CDR3 has 17 amino acids. Trimming at V came to 8 bases and at J to 2 bases, leaving 12 bases not matched to a gene. Germline-derived CDR1 and CDR2 are MNHEY and SMNVEV (reference sequence). CDR3 protein: CASLRLPGRPGANVLTF. DNA of the CDR3: TGTGCCAGCCTCCGACTACCCGGGAGGCCTGGGGCCAACGTCCTGACTTTC.

At least ten counts were recorded for this clonotype. The gene calls are TRBV18 and TRBJ1-2; unclear D gene. The V gene's germline CDR1 is KGHSH and CDR2 LQKENI. The CDR3 contains 13 residues. Trimming removed 6 bases from V and 1 base from J, with 9 bases in between. Written as DNA, the CDR3 is TGTGCCAGCTCCCCCGGAGATAACTATGGCTACACCTTC. Translation gives CASSPGDNYGYTF.

This clonotype was observed once. This sequence joins TRBV20-1 and TRBJ2-6; D possibly matches TRBD1 or TRBD2 (5 bases each). Trimming took 0 bases from V and 4 from J, leaving 13 bases between them. Germline assignment: CDR1 DFQATT and CDR2 SNEGSKA (reference sequence). CDR3 length: 16 amino acids. CDR3 DNA: TGCAGTGCTAGAGATATAACGGGGCCCGGGGCCAACGTCCTGACTTTC. Protein product: CSARDITGPGANVLTF.

The V gene is TRBV7-9, the J gene TRBJ1-2, with D possibly TRBD1 on 6 matching bases. V lost 3 bases and J 0 bases, leaving 11 bases between the germline ends. CDR1 is SEHNR and CDR2 is FQNEAQ in the germline V gene (reference sequence). The CDR3 has 15 residues. The CDR3 nucleotides read TGTGCCAGCAGCTTCTCGGACAGATCTAACTATGGCTACACCTTC. Its translation: CASSFSDRSNYGYTF.

This clonotype was observed a handful of times. The J gene is TRBJ2-3, the V gene TRBV11-2; TRBD2 matches 9 bases. J was trimmed by 1 base and V by 0 bases; bases with no gene match: 5. Germline V gene lookup returns CDR1 SGHAT and CDR2 FQNNGV. This CDR3 is 17 amino acids long. CDR3 sequence (DNA): TGTGCCAGCAGCTTAGAAGGCCGACTAGCGGGCACAGATACGCAGTATTTT. Its protein is CASSLEGRLAGTDTQYF.

The DNA of the CDR3 is TGTGCCAGCAGTTTTAAGGTAGCGGGAGCCGAGCAGTACTTC. It specifies CASSFKVAGAEQYF. The V gene is TRBV12-3 or TRBV12-4, the J gene TRBJ2-7; 9 nucleotides line up with TRBD2. Losses at the gene ends were 3 bases for V and 6 bases for J; bases not matched to a gene: 6. The CDR3 is 14 amino acids.

This clonotype turned up a few times. This rearrangement joins TRBV5-8 to TRBJ1-5; D call uncertain. V was clipped by 0 bases and J by 6 bases, with 13 bases between them. The germline V gene has CDR1 SGHTS and CDR2 YDEGEE. CDR3 length: 15 residues. The CDR3 nucleotides are TGTGCCAGCAGCTTGGTTTCTCTACCGTTTCAGCCCCAGCATTTT. It codes for CASSLVSLPFQPQHF.